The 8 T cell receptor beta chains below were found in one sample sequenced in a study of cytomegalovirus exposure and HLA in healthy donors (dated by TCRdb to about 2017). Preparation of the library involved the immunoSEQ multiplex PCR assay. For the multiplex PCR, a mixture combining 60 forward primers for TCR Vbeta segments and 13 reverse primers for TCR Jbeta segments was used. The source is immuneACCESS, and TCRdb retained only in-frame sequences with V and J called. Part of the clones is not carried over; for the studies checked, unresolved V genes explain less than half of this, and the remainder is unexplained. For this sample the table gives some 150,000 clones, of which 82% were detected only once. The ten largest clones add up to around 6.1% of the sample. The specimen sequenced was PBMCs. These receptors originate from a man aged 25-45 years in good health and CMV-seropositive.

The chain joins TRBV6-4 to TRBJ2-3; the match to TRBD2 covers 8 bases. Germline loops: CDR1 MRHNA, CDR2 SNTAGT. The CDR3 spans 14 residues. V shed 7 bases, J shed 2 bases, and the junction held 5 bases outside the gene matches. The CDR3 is CASNPGGATDTQYF. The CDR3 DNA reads TGTGCCAGCAATCCGGGGGGGGCCACAGATACGCAGTATTTT.

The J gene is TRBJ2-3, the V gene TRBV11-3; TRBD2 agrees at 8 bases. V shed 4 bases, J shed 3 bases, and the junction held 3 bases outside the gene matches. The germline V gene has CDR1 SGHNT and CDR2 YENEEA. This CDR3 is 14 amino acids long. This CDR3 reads CASSSTGGTDTQYF. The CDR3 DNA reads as TGTGCCAGCAGCTCCACGGGAGGGACAGATACGCAGTATTTT.

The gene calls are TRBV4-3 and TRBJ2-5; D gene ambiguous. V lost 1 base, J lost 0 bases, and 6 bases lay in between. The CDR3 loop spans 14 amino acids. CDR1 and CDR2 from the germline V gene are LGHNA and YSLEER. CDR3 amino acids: CASSQAVYQETQYF. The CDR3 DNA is TGCGCCAGCAGCCAAGCGGTGTACCAAGAGACCCAGTACTTC.

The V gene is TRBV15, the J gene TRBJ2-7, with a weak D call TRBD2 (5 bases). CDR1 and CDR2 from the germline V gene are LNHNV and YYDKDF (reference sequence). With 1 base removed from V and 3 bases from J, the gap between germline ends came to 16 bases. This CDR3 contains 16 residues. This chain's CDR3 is CATSRVLGPGNYEQYF. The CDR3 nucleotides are TGTGCCACCAGCAGAGTGCTAGGACCGGGGAACTACGAGCAGTACTTC.

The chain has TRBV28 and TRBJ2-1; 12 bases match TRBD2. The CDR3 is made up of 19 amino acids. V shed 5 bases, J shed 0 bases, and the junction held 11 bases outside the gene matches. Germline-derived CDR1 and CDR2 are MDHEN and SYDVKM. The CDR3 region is CASSGWTSGVKSSYNEQFF. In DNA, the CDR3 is TGTGCCAGCAGTGGTTGGACTAGCGGGGTCAAAAGCTCCTACAATGAGCAGTTCTTC.

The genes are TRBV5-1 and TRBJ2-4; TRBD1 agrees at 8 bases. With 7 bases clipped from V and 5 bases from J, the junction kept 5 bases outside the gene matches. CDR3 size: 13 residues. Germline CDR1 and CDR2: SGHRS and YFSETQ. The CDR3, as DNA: TGCGCCAGCTCCCGGACAGGGCAAAACATTCAGTACTTC. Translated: CASSRTGQNIQYF.

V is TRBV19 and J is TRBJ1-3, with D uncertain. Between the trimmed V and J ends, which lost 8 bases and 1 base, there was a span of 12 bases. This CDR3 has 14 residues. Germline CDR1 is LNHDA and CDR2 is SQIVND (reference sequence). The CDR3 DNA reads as TGTGCCAGTTCCCCTTTCACTTCTGGAAACACCATATATTTT. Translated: CASSPFTSGNTIYF. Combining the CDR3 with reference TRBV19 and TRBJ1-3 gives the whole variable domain DGGITQSPKYLFRKEGQNVTLSCEQNLNHDAMYWYRQDPGQGLRLIYYSQIVNDFQKGDIAEGYSVSREKKESFPLTVTSAQKNPTAFYLCASSPFTSGNTIYFGEGSWLTVV.

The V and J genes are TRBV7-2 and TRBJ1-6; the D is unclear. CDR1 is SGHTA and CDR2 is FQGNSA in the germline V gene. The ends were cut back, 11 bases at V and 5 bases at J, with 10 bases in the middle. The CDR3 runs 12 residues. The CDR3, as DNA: TGTGCCGAGGCGGAGGATAATTCACCCCTCCACTTT. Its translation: CAEAEDNSPLHF.